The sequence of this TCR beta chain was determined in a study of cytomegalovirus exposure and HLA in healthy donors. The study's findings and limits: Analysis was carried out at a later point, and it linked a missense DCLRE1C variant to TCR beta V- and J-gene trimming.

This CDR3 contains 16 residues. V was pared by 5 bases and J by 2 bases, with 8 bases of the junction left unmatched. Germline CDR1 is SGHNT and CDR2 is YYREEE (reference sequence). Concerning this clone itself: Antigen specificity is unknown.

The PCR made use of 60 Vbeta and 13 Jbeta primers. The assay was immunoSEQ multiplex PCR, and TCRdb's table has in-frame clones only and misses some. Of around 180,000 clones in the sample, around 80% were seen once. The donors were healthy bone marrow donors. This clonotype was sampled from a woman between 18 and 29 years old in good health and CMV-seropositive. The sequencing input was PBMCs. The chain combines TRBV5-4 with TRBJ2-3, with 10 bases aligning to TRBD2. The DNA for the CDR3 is TGTGCCAGCAGTAAGTTAGCGGGGGGAGCCACAGATACGCAGTATTTT. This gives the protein CASSKLAGGATDTQYF.